This paragraph covers one T cell receptor (beta chain) sequence. Its antigen is not identified. These data are taken from a study of shared clonotypes between healthy human individuals. Study findings and constraints: Sampling covered blood only; tissue repertoires likely differ. It was anticipated that sequencing depth would influence how many clonotypes donors shared.

Trimming removed 0 bases from V and 2 bases from J, with 7 bases in between. Germline values: CDR1 ENHRY, CDR2 SYGVKD. CDR3 length: 14 residues. Sequencing was performed on unsorted PBMC DNA using ten immunoSEQ deep assay plates. The table came from immunoSEQ multiplex PCR; TCRdb's copy has only in-frame clones and leaves some out. The sample has 470,000 or so clones, 81% seen once. V and J are TRBV10-3 and TRBJ2-5; D call uncertain. What was sequenced was PBMCs. This clonotype was sampled from a woman between 35 and 50 years old in good health. Some clones in this sample may be carry-over from other donors' samples. CDR3: CAISESWVQETQYF. For the CDR3, the DNA is TGTGCCATCAGTGAGTCGTGGGTACAAGAGACCCAGTACTTC.